This TCR beta chain was observed in a study of T-cell memory formation after mild COVID-19. Regarding the study as a whole: The pre-infection memory compartment contained some responding clones, suggesting cross-reactive memory joined. Second-wave clones peaking on day 37 lacked confirmed SARS-CoV-2 specificity.

This clonotype appeared a few times. The antigen is undetermined. TCRdb called the 5' RACE reads again in MiXCR, with one record for every CDR3 protein. The profile shows around 310,000 distinct CDR3 sequences, less than 20% of them singletons. There are 12 residues in the CDR3. V gave up 6 bases and J gave up 3 bases, with 11 bases separating them. Germline V gives CDR1 SQVTM, CDR2 ANQGSEA. Specimen: PBMCs or a T cell subset sorted from them (not recorded which). V is TRBV29-1 and J is TRBJ1-1; D is unclear. This TCR was recovered from a man aged 18-30 years who had mild COVID-19 (a few samples of this study predate the infection). Cell type and time point are not known. The CDR3 region has the DNA TGCAGCGTCTTAATCGTCGACACTGAAGCTTTCTTT. Translated: CSVLIVDTEAFF. The whole variable domain, filled in from reference TRBV29-1 and TRBJ1-1, reads SAVISQKPSRDICQRGTSLTIQCQVDSQVTMMFWYRQQPGQSLTLIATANQGSEATYESGFVIDKFPISRPNLTFSTLTVSNMSPEDSSIYLCSVLIVDTEAFFGQGTRLTVV.